A single sample is the source of the 10 T cell receptor beta chains below, sequenced in a study of blood T cells in healthy people across ages. With a J-beta primer mix and a sample-barcoded 5' primer, a second PCR ran about 7 to 12 cycles. TCRdb fed the 5' RACE reads into MiXCR, producing one record per CDR3 protein. The repertoire holds roughly 1.5 million distinct CDR3 sequences, with roughly 43% as singletons. Sequenced material: blood. The receptors derive from a woman under 30 in good health.

Many counts were recorded for this clonotype. The CDR3 reads CASSQDQGFSYEQYF. The CDR3 DNA reads as TGCGCCAGCAGCCAAGATCAGGGTTTCTCCTACGAGCAGTACTTC. V gene TRBV4-3 combines with J gene TRBJ2-7, with a possible D match to TRBD1 (5 bases). The germline V gene has CDR1 LGHNA and CDR2 YSLEER. CDR3 size: 15 residues. V was trimmed by 0 bases and J by 0 bases, leaving 9 bases between them.

The chain combines TRBV10-3 with TRBJ1-2; TRBD1 matches at 9 bases. V lost 7 bases to trimming and J lost 5 bases; unmatched junction nucleotides: 8. Germline V lookup: CDR1 ENHRY, CDR2 SYGVKD. This CDR3 region has 14 residues. CDR3 region: CAIKPDRGSYGYTF. The CDR3 DNA follows: TGTGCCATCAAACCGGACAGGGGATCGTATGGCTACACCTTC.

The CDR3 protein is CASSVRTGEGYTF. The CDR3 DNA follows: TGCGCCAGCAGCGTACGGACAGGGGAGGGCTACACCTTC. This sequence joins TRBV4-3 and TRBJ1-2, with 9 nucleotides matching TRBD1. V trimming: 5 bases; J trimming: 8 bases; junction bases outside the gene matches: 6. The CDR3 is 13 residues long. Germline V gene sequence: CDR1 LGHNA, CDR2 YSLEER.

This clonotype was counted a few times. The chain has TRBV2 and TRBJ1-1; D gene unclear. The germline V gene has CDR1 SNHLY and CDR2 FYNNEI. V was trimmed by 7 bases and J by 1 base, leaving 4 bases between them. The CDR3 runs 11 residues. CDR3 sequence (DNA): TGTGCCAGCAAGGCGAACACTGAAGCTTTCTTT. Its translation: CASKANTEAFF.

This chain uses TRBV10-3 with TRBJ2-7, with 10 bases that match TRBD2. J gave up 0 bases and V 2 bases, and 22 bases lay outside the gene matches. CDR3 length: 22 residues. Germline CDR1 is ENHRY and CDR2 is SYGVKD. CDR3 loop: CAISERAGGRPRPRSISYEQYF. CDR3 in DNA: TGTGCCATCAGTGAGAGAGCGGGGGGGCGTCCGAGGCCTCGATCCATCTCCTACGAGCAGTACTTC.

The V gene is TRBV4-2, the J gene TRBJ2-7, with 9 bases identical to TRBD2. Germline V CDR1 and CDR2: LGHNA, YNFKEQ. V trimming: 4 bases; J trimming: 3 bases; junction bases outside the gene matches: 13. The CDR3 runs 17 residues. As DNA, the CDR3 is TGTGCCAGCAGCCGCGGCCGAGTAGCGGGGGACCACTACGAGCAGTACTTC. This codes for CASSRGRVAGDHYEQYF.

The chain couples TRBV20-1 to TRBJ1-3, with TRBD1 as a possible D gene (6 bases). In germline, CDR1 is DFQATT, CDR2 SNEGSKA (reference sequence). V lost 4 bases and J lost 0, with 10 bases in between. CDR3 length: 14 residues. CDR3 protein: CSATRGSSGNTIYF. In DNA form, the CDR3 reads TGCAGTGCTACAAGGGGGAGCTCTGGAAACACCATATATTTT.

The rearrangement joins TRBV14 to TRBJ2-4; D assignment may be TRBD1 or TRBD2 (5 bases each). The J call could be wrong; TRBJ2-7 is a better fit for the DNA end. Per germline, CDR1 SGHDN and CDR2 FVKESK. The CDR3 is 14 residues long. CDR3: CASSQGGPRYEQYF. DNA for the CDR3: TGTGCCAGCAGCCAAGGGGGACCCCGCTACGAGCAGTACTTC.

The table lists this clonotype with a few counts. The chain links TRBV12-3 or TRBV12-4 to TRBJ2-1; 8 bases match TRBD2. The J call is doubtful: the DNA matches TRBJ2-7 better. The CDR3 runs 19 residues. DNA for the CDR3: TGTGCCAGCACTGGGGGGTGGACTAGCAGAAGAATTTCCTACAATGAGCAGTACTTC. Its translation is CASTGGWTSRRISYNEQYF.

There are a few counts of this clonotype. The CDR3 nucleotides read TGTGCCAGCAGCCATGTTAGGGCTGGAAAACTGTTTTTT. Amino acid sequence: CASSHVRAGKLFF. The V call is TRBV14, the J call TRBJ1-4; D not resolved. Germline values: CDR1 SGHDN, CDR2 FVKESK. The V gene lost 3 bases and the J gene lost 10 bases, with 12 bases spanning the gap. The CDR3 consists of 13 residues.